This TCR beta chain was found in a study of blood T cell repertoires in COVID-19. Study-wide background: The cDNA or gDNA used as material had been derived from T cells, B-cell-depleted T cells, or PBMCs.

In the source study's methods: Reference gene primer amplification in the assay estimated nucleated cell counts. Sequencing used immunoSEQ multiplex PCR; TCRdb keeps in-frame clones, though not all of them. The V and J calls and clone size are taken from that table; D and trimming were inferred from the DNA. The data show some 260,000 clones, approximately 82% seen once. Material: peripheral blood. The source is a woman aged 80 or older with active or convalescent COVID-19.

Here the CDR3 reads CATSDGTSVKETQYF. For the CDR3, the DNA is TGTGCCACCAGTGATGGGACTAGCGTTAAAGAGACCCAGTACTTC. This chain connects TRBV24-1 to TRBJ2-5; 10 bases match TRBD2. V lost 3 bases, J lost 3 bases, and 3 bases stayed unmatched. The CDR3 runs 15 residues. Per the germline V gene, CDR1 is KGHDR and CDR2 is SFDVKD.